This TCR beta chain was observed in a study (dated by TCRdb to about 2015). With regard to the full study: The study examined whether tumor-infiltrating Tregs in breast cancer are drawn from blood Tregs or arise in situ by conversion from other CD4+ T cell subsets. Beyond this particular receptor, the publication reports: In terms of TCR gene usage, tumor memory CD4+ T cells clustered together with blood and lymph node memory CD4+ cells, as well as with lymph node naive CD4+ cells. The larger-cohort validation was restricted to a single TCR beta V-J rearrangement rather than whole repertoires. The greatest overlap of tumor-infiltrating Treg TCR alpha and beta sequences was observed with tumor naive CD4+ T cells, followed by blood naive CD4+ T cells.

Naive CD4+ T cells were purified with the Miltenyi Naive CD4+ T Cell Isolation kit, with Tregs depleted using CD25 microbeads. Tregs, naive and memory CD4+ T cells from tumor, blood and ipsilateral draining lymph nodes of five breast cancer patients underwent full-length TCR alpha and beta sequencing. Ficoll density gradient centrifugation was used to isolate mononuclear cells from lymph nodes or from 50 ml of peripheral blood. A purity exceeding 90% was confirmed by FACS for the sorted cell populations. This clonotype showed up just a few times. No antigen is known for it. Qualities for individual bases were not recorded, and no much larger clone is one base off. The junction carries 16 bases between V and J, which are trimmed by 5 bases and 8 bases respectively. According to the germline V gene, CDR1 reads SGHAT and CDR2 reads FQNNGV. The CDR3 starts with the cysteine, ends with the phenylalanine, and has 15 residues. The DNA shown is the 45-base CDR3, in frame from base 1.

Full-length TCR variable regions were amplified by 5' RACE PCR using constant-region reverse primers, and then by semi-nested PCR using Nested Universal Primer A. Using the ReliaPrep RNA Cell Miniprep System, total RNA was extracted, and the SMARTer RACE 5'/3' Kit was then used to reverse transcribe the RNA into 5'RACE-ready cDNA. Multiplex adaptors were used to barcode full-length TCR alpha and beta libraries, and the barcoded libraries were sequenced on an Illumina MiSeq. Regarding the original processing steps: For each of nine subset-tissue groups, sequencing data from the five patients were pooled, and the groups were compared by unsupervised clustering of TCR gene usage. The Morisita-Horn index, with shared sequences weighted by their contribution to each repertoire, was used to calculate repertoire similarity. TCRdb reprocessed the public reads (quality trimming at Q25 with fastp, clone calling with MiXCR) and kept in-frame beta chains. Merged by CDR3 protein, the rows form single entries marked with the most common genes and DNA. The V and J calls were determined by TCRdb, not by the authors. The sample records some 45,000 distinct CDR3 sequences, 28% of which are singletons. Roughly 2% of the sample lies in the top ten.

The V and J genes are TRBV11-2 and TRBJ1-6; the D gene assignment is ambiguous. Sequenced: naive CD4+ T cells sorted from blood. The meaning of the sample's cell subset or site label: naive CD4+ T cells, CD4+CD45RA+CD25-. The receptor comes from a female donor with breast cancer. The DNA is as follows: TGTGCCAGCAGCATTACCTGGGGAGAGGATTCACCCCTCCACTTT. Its protein is CASSITWGEDSPLHF. With the portions outside the CDR3 filled from the reference TRBV11-2 and TRBJ1-6 genes, the complete variable region becomes EAGVAQSPRYKIIEKRQSVAFWCNPISGHATLYWYQQILGQGPKLLIQFQNNGVVDDSQLPKDRFSAERLKGVDSTLKIQPAKLEDSAVYLCASSITWGEDSPLHFGNGTRLTVT.